The 5 T cell receptor beta chains presented below share a single source sample, sequenced in a study of human T cells and chemical hapten exposure. MiXCR, applied by TCRdb to the RACE reads, yields one record per CDR3 protein. The profile covers roughly 89,000 distinct CDR3 sequences, with about 11% appearing a single time and more than 0.85% taken by the ten largest. Sample time point: patch test 3, about 24 weeks after DPC sensitization. Described treatment: therapeutic diphenylcyclopropenone sensitization with weekly scalp DPC. The input for sequencing was whole blood, taken in connection with sensitization to the hapten diphenylcyclopropenone (DPC). These receptors all stem from a woman aged 25 to 39 with alopecia areata. Some clones in this sample may be carry-over from other donors' samples.

This clonotype appeared many times. The J gene is TRBJ1-2, the V gene TRBV2, with unresolved D. The length of the CDR3 is 11 residues. Germline V gene data show CDR1 as SNHLY and CDR2 as FYNNEI. With 4 bases removed from V and 4 bases from J, the gap between germline ends came to 4 bases. The CDR3 DNA reads as TGTGCCAGCAGTGGAGTCTATGGCTACACCTTC. It encodes CASSGVYGYTF.

This clonotype appeared many times. The gene calls are TRBV10-3 and TRBJ1-5; perhaps TRBD1 as D (6 bases). Germline CDR1 is ENHRY and CDR2 is SYGVKD. The V gene lost 3 bases and the J gene lost 3 bases, with 9 bases spanning the gap. The CDR3 covers 14 residues. CDR3 sequence reads: CAISENRDNQPQHF. The CDR3 region has the DNA TGTGCCATCAGTGAAAACAGGGACAATCAGCCCCAGCATTTT.

A word on this clonotype: A much larger clonotype is one base distant, so this may be a read error. CDR3: CVSSYTVGTEAFF. The CDR3 DNA is TGTGTCAGCAGTTACACAGTGGGCACTGAAGCTTTCTTT. The rearrangement links TRBV6-5 to TRBJ1-1; D is undetermined. This CDR3 comprises 13 residues. The germline gives CDR1 MNHEY, CDR2 SVGAGI.

There are many counts of this clonotype. The J gene is TRBJ1-4, the V gene TRBV6-6; no firm D call. This CDR3 contains 15 residues. CDR1 is MNHNY and CDR2 is SVGAGI in the germline V gene (reference sequence). Trimming cost V 5 bases and J 6 bases, with 16 bases left between them. Written as DNA, the CDR3 is TGTGCCAGCAGTCCCTTCTCACCTTTCGATGAAAAACTGTTTTTT. Protein: CASSPFSPFDEKLFF.

This clonotype was observed many times. The chain is built from TRBV28 and TRBJ1-1; D remains ambiguous. The ends were cut back, 3 bases at V and 3 bases at J, with 14 bases in the middle. Looked up from germline, CDR1 is MDHEN and CDR2 is SYDVKM. CDR3 length: 15 residues. CDR3 loop: CASSFRVVGYTEAFF. The CDR3 region has the DNA TGTGCCAGCAGTTTTAGGGTAGTTGGCTACACTGAAGCTTTCTTT.